One T cell receptor (beta chain) is described in this entry. Its antigen remains unidentified. This entry comes from a study of cytomegalovirus exposure and HLA in healthy donors. The overall study: Within an early data release were 65 million to 90 million unique TCRs drawn from HLA-typed donors.

In the PCR, 60 Vbeta and 13 Jbeta primers were used. Using immunoSEQ multiplex PCR, the repertoire was profiled, and TCRdb retains in-frame clones only, with some absent. The sample lists some 120,000 clones, approximately 70% occurring once. With 1 base removed from V and 2 bases from J, the gap between germline ends came to 17 bases. Germline V gives CDR1 SQVTM, CDR2 ANQGSEA. The CDR3 loop spans 16 amino acids. Study-level results: Later on, an analysis found that several of the most significant clusters appeared to be linked to common viral pathogens, which included parvovirus B19. Altogether, 164 TCR beta chains were recorded as cytomegalovirus-associated. Testing in vitro showed a few CMV-associated chains specific for CMV antigens.

This clonotype was sampled from a man between 60 and 75 years old in good health and CMV-seropositive. The sequencing sample was made of PBMCs. The chain couples TRBV29-1 to TRBJ1-2; D is perhaps TRBD1 (6 bases). Here the CDR3 DNA reads TGCAGCGTTGAAGGCCCTTACAGGGCGTGGAACTATGGCTACACCTTC. It yields the protein CSVEGPYRAWNYGYTF.